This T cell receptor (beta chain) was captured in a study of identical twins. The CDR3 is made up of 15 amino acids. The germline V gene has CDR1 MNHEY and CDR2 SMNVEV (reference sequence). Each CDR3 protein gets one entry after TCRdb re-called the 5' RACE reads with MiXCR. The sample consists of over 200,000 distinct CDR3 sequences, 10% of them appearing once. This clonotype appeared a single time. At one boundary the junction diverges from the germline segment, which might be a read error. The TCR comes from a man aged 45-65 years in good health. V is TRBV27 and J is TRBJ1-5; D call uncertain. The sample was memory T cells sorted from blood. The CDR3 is CASSFNGYSNRPQHF. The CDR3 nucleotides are TGTGCCAGCAGTTTCAACGGCTATAGCAATCGGCCCCAGCATTTT.